This T cell receptor (beta chain) was sequenced for a study of PD-L1 blockade in urothelial cancer. At the level of the study: After treatment start, blood was analyzed at 3 weeks (second dose) and at 6 weeks. Median T cell yield per blood sample was about 150,000 cells.

Germline-derived CDR1 and CDR2 are SQVTM and ANQGSEA. Trimming pared 3 bases from V and 5 bases from J, leaving 13 bases between. The CDR3 is made up of 13 amino acids. A spike-in of synthetic TCR analog templates was added to each PCR. Clones were read by immunoSEQ multiplex PCR, and TCRdb kept only the in-frame ones, dropping some. The table has approximately 51,000 clones, approximately 83% seen once. The sequence came from a man aged 60 to 69 with urothelial cancer. V usage is TRBV29-1 and J usage is TRBJ2-5, with D maybe TRBD1 (5 bases). The material sequenced was PBMCs, taken around atezolizumab (anti-PD-L1) treatment. As DNA, the CDR3 is TGCAGCGTTGATAGGTCAGGGTGGGAGACCCAGTACTTC. Its translation: CSVDRSGWETQYF. Full variable domain (rest looked up from reference TRBV29-1 and TRBJ2-5): SAVISQKPSRDICQRGTSLTIQCQVDSQVTMMFWYRQQPGQSLTLIATANQGSEATYESGFVIDKFPISRPNLTFSTLTVSNMSPEDSSIYLCSVDRSGWETQYFGPGTRLLVL.